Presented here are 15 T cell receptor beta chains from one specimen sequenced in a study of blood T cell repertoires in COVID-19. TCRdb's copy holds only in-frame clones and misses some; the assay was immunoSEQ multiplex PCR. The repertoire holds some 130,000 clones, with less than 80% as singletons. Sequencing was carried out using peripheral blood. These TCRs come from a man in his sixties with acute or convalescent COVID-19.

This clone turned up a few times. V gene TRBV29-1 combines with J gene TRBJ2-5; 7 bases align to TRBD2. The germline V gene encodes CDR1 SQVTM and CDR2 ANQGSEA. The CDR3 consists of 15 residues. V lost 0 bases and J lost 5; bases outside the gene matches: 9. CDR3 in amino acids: CSVEDDAGVRETQYF. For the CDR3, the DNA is TGCAGCGTTGAAGACGACGCGGGAGTGAGGGAGACCCAGTACTTC.

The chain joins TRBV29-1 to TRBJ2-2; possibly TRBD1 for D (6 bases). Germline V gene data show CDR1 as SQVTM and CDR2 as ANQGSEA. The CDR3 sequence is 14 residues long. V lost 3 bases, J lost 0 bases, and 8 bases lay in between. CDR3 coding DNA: TGCAGCGTTGATGCAGGGGCGAACACCGGGGAGCTGTTTTTT. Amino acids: CSVDAGANTGELFF.

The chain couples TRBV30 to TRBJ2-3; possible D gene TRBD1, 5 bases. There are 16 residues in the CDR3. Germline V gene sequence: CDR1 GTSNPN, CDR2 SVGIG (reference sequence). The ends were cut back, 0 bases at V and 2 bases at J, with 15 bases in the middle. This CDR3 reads CAWSVFGQGFTDTQYF. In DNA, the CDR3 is TGTGCCTGGAGTGTTTTTGGGCAGGGTTTCACAGATACGCAGTATTTT.

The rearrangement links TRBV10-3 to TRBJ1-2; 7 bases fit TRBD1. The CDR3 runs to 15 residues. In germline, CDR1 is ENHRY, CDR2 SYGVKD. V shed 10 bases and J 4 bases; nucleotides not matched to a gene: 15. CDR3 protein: CATNVDGQDGYGYTF. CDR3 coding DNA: TGTGCCACCAATGTTGATGGACAGGATGGCTATGGCTACACCTTC.

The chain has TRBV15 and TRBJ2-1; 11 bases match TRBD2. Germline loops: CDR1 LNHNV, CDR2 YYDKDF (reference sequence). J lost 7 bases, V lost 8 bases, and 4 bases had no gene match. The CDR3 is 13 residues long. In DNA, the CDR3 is TGTGCCACCGGGCTAGCGGGGGGTAATGAGCAGTTCTTC. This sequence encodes CATGLAGGNEQFF.

CDR3 bases: TGCAGCGCCCTAATGGATGGCTACACCTTC. Its translation: CSALMDGYTF. V is TRBV29-1 and J is TRBJ1-2; D unresolved. The ends were cut back, 7 bases at V and 6 bases at J, with 9 bases in the middle. The CDR3 totals 10 residues. Germline-derived CDR1 and CDR2 are SQVTM and ANQGSEA.

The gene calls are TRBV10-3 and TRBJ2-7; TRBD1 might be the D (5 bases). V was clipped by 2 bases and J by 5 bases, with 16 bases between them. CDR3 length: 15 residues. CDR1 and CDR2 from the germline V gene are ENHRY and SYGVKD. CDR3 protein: CAISEPRQTAHEQYF. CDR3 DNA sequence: TGTGCCATCAGTGAGCCACGACAGACGGCGCACGAGCAGTACTTC.

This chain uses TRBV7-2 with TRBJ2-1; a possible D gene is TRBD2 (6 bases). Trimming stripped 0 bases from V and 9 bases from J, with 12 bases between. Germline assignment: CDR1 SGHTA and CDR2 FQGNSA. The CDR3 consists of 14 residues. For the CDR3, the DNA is TGTGCCAGCAGCTTAGCTCCGGGAGCCCCTGAGCAGTTCTTC. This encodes CASSLAPGAPEQFF. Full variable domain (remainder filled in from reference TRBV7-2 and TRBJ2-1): GAGVSQSPSNKVTEKGKDVELRCDPISGHTALYWYRQSLGQGLEFLIYFQGNSAPDKSGLPSDRFSAERTGGSVSTLTIQRTQQEDSAVYLCASSLAPGAPEQFFGPGTRLTVL.

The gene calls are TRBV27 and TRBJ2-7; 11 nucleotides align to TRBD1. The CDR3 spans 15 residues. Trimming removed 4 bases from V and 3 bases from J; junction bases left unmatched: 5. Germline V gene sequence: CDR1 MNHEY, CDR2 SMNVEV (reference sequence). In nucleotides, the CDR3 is TGTGCCAGCAGTTGGACAGGGGGCGTACTCTACGAGCAGTACTTC. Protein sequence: CASSWTGGVLYEQYF.

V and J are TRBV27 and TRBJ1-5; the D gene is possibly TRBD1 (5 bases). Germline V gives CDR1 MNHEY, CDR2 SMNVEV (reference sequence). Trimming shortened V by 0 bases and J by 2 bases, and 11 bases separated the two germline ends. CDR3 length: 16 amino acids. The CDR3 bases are TGTGCCAGCAGTTTATCCGGGGGATACGGCAATCAGCCCCAGCATTTT. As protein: CASSLSGGYGNQPQHF.

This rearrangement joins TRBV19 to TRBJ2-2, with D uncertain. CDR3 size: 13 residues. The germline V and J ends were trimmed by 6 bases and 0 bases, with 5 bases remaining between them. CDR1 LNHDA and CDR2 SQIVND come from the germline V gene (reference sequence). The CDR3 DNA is TGTGCCAGTAGGAGCTCGAACACCGGGGAGCTGTTTTTT. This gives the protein CASRSSNTGELFF.

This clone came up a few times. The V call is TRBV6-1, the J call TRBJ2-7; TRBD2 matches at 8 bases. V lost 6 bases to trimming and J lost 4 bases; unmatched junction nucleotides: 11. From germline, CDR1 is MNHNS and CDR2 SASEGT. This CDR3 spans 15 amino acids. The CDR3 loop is CASRIGAGVGYEQYF. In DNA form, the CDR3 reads TGTGCCAGCAGGATTGGAGCGGGAGTGGGGTACGAGCAGTACTTC.

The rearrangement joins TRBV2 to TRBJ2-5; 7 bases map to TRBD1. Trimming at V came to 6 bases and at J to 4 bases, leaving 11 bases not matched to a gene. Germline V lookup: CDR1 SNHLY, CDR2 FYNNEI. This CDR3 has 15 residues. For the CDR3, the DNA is TGTGCCAGCAGGCTCCGGTCAGGGGGTTTAGAGACCCAGTACTTC. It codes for CASRLRSGGLETQYF.

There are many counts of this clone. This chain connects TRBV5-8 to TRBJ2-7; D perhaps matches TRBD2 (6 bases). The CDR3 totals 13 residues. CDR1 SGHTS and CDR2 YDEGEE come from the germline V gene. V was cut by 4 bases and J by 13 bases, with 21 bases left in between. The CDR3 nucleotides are TGTGCCAGCAGCCACTCAATCGGAGGGGCTCTATACTTC. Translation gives CASSHSIGGALYF.

The CDR3 DNA is TGCGCCAGCAGTTCGGGACAGGCAGGCCAGCCCCAGCATTTT. Amino acid sequence: CASSSGQAGQPQHF. This chain connects TRBV5-1 to TRBJ1-5; the match to TRBD1 covers 8 bases. Trimming at V came to 5 bases and at J to 7 bases, leaving 8 bases not matched to a gene. Germline V gene data show CDR1 as SGHRS and CDR2 as YFSETQ. The length of the CDR3 is 14 residues.